These T cell receptor beta chains were read from a single sample in a study of T cell repertoires in cytomegalovirus infection. TCRdb re-called the reads through MiXCR, storing one row per CDR3 protein. The sample shows roughly 990,000 distinct CDR3 sequences, roughly 30% of them seen only once. No antigens are known for them. Sequencing used cultured CD8+ T cells from PBMCs, obtained from culture after CMV antigen stimulation. These receptors all stem from a human donor in good health (CMV status not recorded). Some clones in this sample may be carry-over from other donors' samples. The CDR3 runs from the conserved cysteine through the conserved F or W. The order of the fields is clone size, J gene, D gene, CDR3 length, V gene, CDR3 protein, CDR3 DNA. The D gene is left open where the match is weak. The size of a clone is reported for some rows only, either as once, few or many, or as a class for expanded clones.

>few|TRBJ2-3|-|14|TRBV12-3/TRBV12-4
CASRVDGPADTQYF
TGTGCCAGCAGGGTAGATGGCCCCGCAGATACGCAGTATTTT
>once|TRBJ2-1|-|13|TRBV12-3/TRBV12-4
CASTFDSYNEQFF
TGTGCCAGCACCTTCGACAGTTACAATGAGCAGTTCTTC
>-|TRBJ2-1|-|16|TRBV11-2
CASSLKGPGLYNEQFF
TGTGCCAGCAGCCTAAAGGGTCCTGGACTATACAATGAGCAGTTCTTC
>many|TRBJ1-5|TRBD1|19|TRBV10-2
CASIDGSWDRWYSNQPQHF
TGCGCCAGTATCGATGGATCTTGGGACAGGTGGTATAGCAATCAGCCCCAGCATTTT
>-|TRBJ2-7|-|13|TRBV11-1
CASSATATYEQYF
TGTGCCAGCAGCGCGACAGCTACCTACGAGCAGTACTTC
>few|TRBJ2-3|TRBD2|17|TRBV7-2
CASSPTGLAGGLDTQYF
TGTGCCAGCAGCCCGACGGGACTAGCGGGGGGGCTGGATACGCAGTATTTT
>-|TRBJ1-2|TRBD1|16|TRBV6-2/TRBV6-3
CASSYDSDRGEWGYTF
TGTGCCAGCAGTTACGACTCGGACAGGGGGGAGTGGGGCTACACCTTC
>few|TRBJ1-1|-|13|TRBV3-1
CASSQDWFREAFF
TGTGCCAGCAGCCAAGATTGGTTCAGGGAAGCTTTCTTT
>few|TRBJ2-2|-|16|TRBV27
CASTLRRGHRTGELFF
TGTGCCAGCACTCTTCGGAGGGGGCATCGCACCGGGGAGCTGTTTTTT
>once|TRBJ1-5|-|15|TRBV6-5
CASSYSSGVDQPQHF
TGTGCCAGCAGTTACTCGAGTGGGGTTGATCAGCCCCAGCATTTT
>-|TRBJ2-3|TRBD2|16|TRBV7-4
CASSWEAGTSTDTQYF
TGTGCCAGCAGCTGGGAAGCGGGGACTAGCACAGATACGCAGTATTTT
>-|TRBJ1-4|-|13|TRBV6-6
CASSPGGWEKLFF
TGTGCCAGCAGTCCCGGAGGGTGGGAAAAACTGTTTTTT
>few|TRBJ1-5|-|14|TRBV10-3
CAISGRGPNQPQHF
TGTGCCATCAGTGGCCGGGGGCCCAATCAGCCCCAGCATTTT
>-|TRBJ2-4|TRBD2|17|TRBV4-2
CASSPDSGGAWRNIQYF
TGTGCCAGCAGCCCGGATAGCGGGGGGGCCTGGAGAAACATTCAGTACTTC
>many|TRBJ2-1|-|14|TRBV7-6
CASSYIGIPNEQFF
TGTGCCAGCAGCTACATTGGAATCCCGAATGAGCAGTTCTTC
>-|TRBJ1-2|-|11|TRBV6-1
CASHVPGGYTF
TGTGCCAGCCACGTACCCGGCGGCTACACCTTC
>-|TRBJ2-5|TRBD2|16|TRBV7-8
CASSLRASGGRETQYF
TGTGCCAGCAGCTTAAGGGCTAGCGGGGGGCGGGAGACCCAGTACTTC
>few|TRBJ2-5|-|13|TRBV12-3/TRBV12-4
CASSFSHKETQYF
TGTGCCAGCAGTTTTTCCCATAAAGAGACCCAGTACTTC
>-|TRBJ2-5|TRBD2|15|TRBV7-8
CASTKVGGDQETQYF
TGTGCCAGCACCAAGGTCGGGGGGGATCAAGAGACCCAGTACTTC
>-|TRBJ2-3|TRBD1|15|TRBV5-8
CASSRRDRVVDTQYF
TGTGCCAGCAGCCGCCGGGACAGGGTAGTGGATACGCAGTATTTT
>-|TRBJ1-2|-|15|TRBV15
CATSRDHSRNYGYTF
TGTGCCACCAGCAGAGATCATTCCCGAAATTATGGCTACACCTTC
>-|TRBJ2-1|TRBD1|13|TRBV6-5
CAARTGSYNEQFF
TGTGCCGCCAGGACAGGGTCCTACAATGAGCAGTTCTTC
>-|TRBJ1-4|TRBD1|15|TRBV7-6
CASSLEWTGNEKLFF
TGTGCCAGCAGCTTAGAGTGGACAGGCAATGAAAAACTGTTTTTT
>once|TRBJ1-4|-|13|TRBV28
CASSFELNEKLFF
TGTGCCAGCAGCTTCGAACTTAATGAAAAACTGTTTTTT
>-|TRBJ1-5|-|15|TRBV19
CASSHRRASNQPQHF
TGTGCCAGTAGCCATAGGAGAGCTAGCAATCAGCCCCAGCATTTT
>-|TRBJ2-1|-|15|TRBV12-5
CASGLIAPSYNEQFF
TGTGCTAGTGGTTTGATAGCCCCCTCCTACAATGAGCAGTTCTTC
>-|TRBJ2-5|-|14|TRBV7-9
CASSLENGQETQYF
TGTGCCAGCAGCTTAGAAAACGGCCAAGAGACCCAGTACTTC
>few|TRBJ2-7|-|13|TRBV19
CASSLGGRREQYF
TGTGCCAGTAGTCTCGGGGGGCGCAGGGAGCAGTACTTC
>few|TRBJ1-5|TRBD1|15|TRBV7-6
CASSLGGQGDQPQHF
TGTGCCAGCAGCTTAGGGGGACAGGGGGATCAGCCCCAGCATTTT